These 20 T cell receptor beta chains originate from one sample sequenced in a study of blood T cell repertoires in COVID-19. Profiling relied on immunoSEQ multiplex PCR, and the TCRdb table lists in-frame clones only, not all of them. In the table there are just under 350,000 clones, around 83% of which are singletons. Material: peripheral blood. These receptors all stem from a man under 40 with active or convalescent COVID-19.

The chain links TRBV29-1 to TRBJ1-1, with 9 bases matching TRBD1. The CDR3 is 12 residues long. Germline CDR1 is SQVTM and CDR2 is ANQGSEA. Trimming removed 5 bases from V and 10 bases from J; junction bases left unmatched: 8. The CDR3 is CSVSPRDRVAFF. Written as DNA, the CDR3 is TGCAGCGTTTCTCCCAGGGACAGGGTAGCTTTCTTT.

CDR3 sequence: CATSDSGYGYTF. The CDR3 region has the DNA TGTGCCACCAGTGATTCAGGCTATGGCTACACCTTC. The gene calls are TRBV24-1 and TRBJ1-2; no definite D call. V was cut by 2 bases and J by 4 bases, with 4 bases left in between. Germline lookup yields CDR1 KGHDR and CDR2 SFDVKD. This CDR3 has 12 amino acids.

The chain joins TRBV19 to TRBJ1-5; possibly TRBD1 for D (5 bases). Trimming took 5 bases from V and 3 from J, leaving 11 bases between them. Germline CDR1 is LNHDA and CDR2 is SQIVND (reference sequence). CDR3 length: 14 residues. The CDR3 reads CASSRAGLNQPQHF. Written as DNA, the CDR3 is TGTGCCAGTAGTCGCGCGGGACTCAATCAGCCCCAGCATTTT.

This clone has just one count. The chain links TRBV7-9 to TRBJ1-2; D remains ambiguous. CDR3 size: 13 residues. V gave up 2 bases and J gave up 4 bases, with 8 bases separating them. In germline, CDR1 is SEHNR, CDR2 FQNEAQ (reference sequence). The CDR3 reads CASSLRETYGYTF. CDR3 sequence (DNA): TGTGCCAGCAGCTTAAGGGAGACCTATGGCTACACCTTC. The full variable domain, in which reference TRBV7-9 and TRBJ1-2 provide the parts outside the CDR3, is DTGVSQNPRHKITKRGQNVTFRCDPISEHNRLYWYRQTLGQGPEFLTYFQNEAQLEKSRLLSDRFSAERPKGSFSTLEIQRTEQGDSAMYLCASSLRETYGYTFGSGTRLTVV.

The chain joins TRBV11-3 to TRBJ1-2; 7 nucleotides agree with TRBD1. This CDR3 has 15 residues. Trimming took 4 bases from V and 0 from J; bases not matched to a gene: 5. Germline CDR1 is SGHNT and CDR2 is YENEEA. CDR3 sequence reads: CASSSRDRANYGYTF. The CDR3 region has the DNA TGTGCCAGCAGCTCCCGGGACAGAGCTAACTATGGCTACACCTTC.

This sequence joins TRBV11-3 and TRBJ2-4; possible D gene TRBD2, 6 bases. The CDR3 has 12 residues. V was trimmed by 5 bases and J by 9 bases, leaving 11 bases between them. Germline V gene lookup returns CDR1 SGHNT and CDR2 YENEEA. CDR3 coding DNA: TGTGCCAGCAGCAAATACGGGGGCATTCAGTACTTC. It specifies CASSKYGGIQYF.

This clone was seen more than once but under ten times. The chain combines TRBV2 with TRBJ2-2, with D perhaps matching TRBD2 (6 bases). The CDR3 is 17 residues long. The germline V gene has CDR1 SNHLY and CDR2 FYNNEI. The V and J ends lost 3 bases and 0 bases respectively, with 14 bases between them. The CDR3: CASSDPGLPSNTGELFF. The CDR3 region has the DNA TGTGCCAGCAGTGACCCGGGACTGCCTTCGAACACCGGGGAGCTGTTTTTT.

The rearrangement uses TRBV19 and TRBJ1-1; D unresolved. The CDR3 totals 12 residues. V lost 5 bases and J lost 7, with 11 bases in between. Germline CDR1 LNHDA, CDR2 SQIVND (reference sequence). CDR3 in amino acids: CASSVGRSEAFF. Here the CDR3 DNA reads TGTGCCAGTAGTGTAGGGAGGAGTGAAGCTTTCTTT.

The chain recombines TRBV11-2 with TRBJ2-7; a possible D gene is TRBD1 (6 bases). The CDR3 is 15 amino acids. Trimming removed 0 bases from V and 1 base from J, with 10 bases in between. The germline V gene has CDR1 SGHAT and CDR2 FQNNGV. The CDR3 DNA sequence: TGTGCCAGCAGCTTAGAGGCCCAGGGGTCCTACGAGCAGTACTTC. This encodes CASSLEAQGSYEQYF.

This chain uses TRBV24-1 with TRBJ2-7; maybe TRBD1 (6 bases). The germline gives CDR1 KGHDR, CDR2 SFDVKD. The CDR3 totals 13 residues. Trimming shortened V by 7 bases and J by 1 base, and 10 bases separated the two germline ends. CDR3 residues: CATSRGESYEQYF. CDR3 nucleotides: TGTGCCACCAGCAGGGGAGAGTCCTACGAGCAGTACTTC.

Only one count was recorded for this clone. The chain joins TRBV24-1 to TRBJ1-4, with 8 bases that match TRBD1. Trimming at V came to 2 bases and at J to 8 bases, leaving 9 bases not matched to a gene. Germline CDR1 KGHDR, CDR2 SFDVKD. The CDR3 sequence is 16 residues long. The CDR3 is CATSDSHTGTGEKLFF. CDR3 nucleotides: TGTGCCACCAGTGATTCGCATACCGGGACAGGAGAAAAACTGTTTTTT.

The J gene is TRBJ1-1, the V gene TRBV24-1; unclear D gene. V lost 6 bases and J 5 bases, leaving 6 bases between the germline ends. CDR1 is KGHDR and CDR2 is SFDVKD in the germline V gene. The CDR3 sequence is 11 residues long. The CDR3 sequence: CATSYGTEAFF. Written as DNA, the CDR3 is TGTGCCACCAGTTACGGGACTGAAGCTTTCTTT.

This clone was detected only once. J is TRBJ2-4 and V is TRBV7-3, with a possible D match to TRBD1 (5 bases). Per the germline V gene, CDR1 is SGHTA and CDR2 is FQGTGA. V gave up 5 bases and J gave up 0 bases, with 14 bases separating them. The CDR3 length is 16 residues. The CDR3 region is CASSPTATLAKNIQYF. CDR3 in DNA: TGTGCCAGCAGCCCGACAGCCACGTTAGCCAAAAACATTCAGTACTTC. The complete variable domain, with remaining parts taken from reference TRBV7-3 and TRBJ2-4, reads GAGVSQTPSNKVTEKGKYVELRCDPISGHTALYWYRQSLGQGPEFLIYFQGTGAADDSGLPNDRFFAVRPEGSVSTLKIQRTERGDSAVYLCASSPTATLAKNIQYFGAGTRLSVL.

The genes are TRBV10-3 and TRBJ2-7; 10 bases agree with TRBD1. Germline CDR1 ENHRY, CDR2 SYGVKD. V was pared by 5 bases and J by 4 bases, with 5 bases of the junction left unmatched. The CDR3 sequence is 14 residues long. As DNA, the CDR3 is TGTGCCATCAGTCCCGGGACAGGGGCTTACGAGCAGTACTTC. This translates into CAISPGTGAYEQYF.

The chain is built from TRBV6-1 and TRBJ1-2, with D tentatively TRBD1 (5 bases). CDR1 is MNHNS, CDR2 SASEGT, per germline. The CDR3 length is 15 residues. V shed 1 base and J shed 0 bases, with 9 bases lying between them. CDR3: CASSEEGVANYGYTF. The CDR3 DNA sequence: TGTGCCAGCAGTGAAGAAGGGGTGGCTAACTATGGCTACACCTTC.

The rearrangement links TRBV21-1 to TRBJ2-7; TRBD1 is the table's D call, not checked against the DNA. TRBV21-1 is assigned pseudogene status. The length of the CDR3 is 17 residues. CDR3 sequence reads: CASRPTGGPPRYYEQYF. CDR3 nucleotides: TGTGCCAGCAGGCCTACAGGGGGCCCTCCCCGCTACTACGAGCAGTACTTC.

The J gene is TRBJ2-2, the V gene TRBV21-1; the D call TRBD1 from the table was never checked on the DNA. TRBV21-1 is designated a pseudogene. The CDR3 has 20 residues. The CDR3 loop reads CASRHGGWTGKVLGSGELFF. CDR3 sequence (DNA): TGTGCCAGCAGACACGGGGGGTGGACAGGGAAGGTCTTAGGCTCCGGGGAGCTGTTTTTT.

The rearrangement uses TRBV11-3 and TRBJ2-7, with a possible D match to TRBD2 (6 bases). Germline CDR1 reads SGHNT; CDR2 reads YENEEA. The CDR3 sequence is 14 residues long. V lost 4 bases and J 5 bases, leaving 15 bases between the germline ends. The CDR3 region is CASSSRLGIDEQYF. In DNA form, the CDR3 reads TGTGCCAGCAGCTCCAGACTAGGAATCGACGAGCAGTACTTC.

V gene TRBV7-2 combines with J gene TRBJ2-3, with 9 nucleotides matching TRBD1. With 2 bases clipped from V and 1 base from J, the junction kept 4 bases outside the gene matches. This CDR3 contains 16 residues. Germline loops: CDR1 SGHTA, CDR2 FQGNSA. CDR3 DNA: TGTGCCAGCAGCTTACCTCGGACAGGGGGCACAGATACGCAGTATTTT. Translation gives CASSLPRTGGTDTQYF.

The J gene is TRBJ1-1, the V gene TRBV5-8; D is ambiguous. Trimming left V 0 bases short and J 7 bases short, with 4 bases between. The CDR3 covers 11 residues. Germline lookup yields CDR1 SGHTS and CDR2 YDEGEE. The CDR3 loop reads CASSLGVEAFF. The CDR3 DNA is TGTGCCAGCAGCTTGGGAGTTGAAGCTTTCTTT. The full variable domain, with the rest looked up from reference TRBV5-8 and TRBJ1-1, is EAGVTQSPTHLIKTRGQQATLRCSPISGHTSVYWYQQALGLGLQFLLWYDEGEERNRGNFPPRFSGRQFPNYSSELNVNALELEDSALYLCASSLGVEAFFGQGTRLTVV.